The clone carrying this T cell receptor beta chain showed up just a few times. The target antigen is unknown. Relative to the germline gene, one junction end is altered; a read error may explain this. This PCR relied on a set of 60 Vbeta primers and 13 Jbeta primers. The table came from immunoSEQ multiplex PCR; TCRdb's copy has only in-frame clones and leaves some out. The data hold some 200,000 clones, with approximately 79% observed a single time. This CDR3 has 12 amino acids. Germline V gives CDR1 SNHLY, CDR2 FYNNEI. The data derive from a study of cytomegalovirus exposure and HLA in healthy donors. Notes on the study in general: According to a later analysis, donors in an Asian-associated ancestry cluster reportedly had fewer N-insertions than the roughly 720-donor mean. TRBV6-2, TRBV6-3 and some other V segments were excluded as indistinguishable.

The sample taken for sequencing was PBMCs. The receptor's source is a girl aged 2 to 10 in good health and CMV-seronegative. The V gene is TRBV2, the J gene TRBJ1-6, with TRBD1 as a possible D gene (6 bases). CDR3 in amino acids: CASSATGSLLHF. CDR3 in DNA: TGTGCCAGCAGTGCGACAGGTTCACTCCTCCACTTT.